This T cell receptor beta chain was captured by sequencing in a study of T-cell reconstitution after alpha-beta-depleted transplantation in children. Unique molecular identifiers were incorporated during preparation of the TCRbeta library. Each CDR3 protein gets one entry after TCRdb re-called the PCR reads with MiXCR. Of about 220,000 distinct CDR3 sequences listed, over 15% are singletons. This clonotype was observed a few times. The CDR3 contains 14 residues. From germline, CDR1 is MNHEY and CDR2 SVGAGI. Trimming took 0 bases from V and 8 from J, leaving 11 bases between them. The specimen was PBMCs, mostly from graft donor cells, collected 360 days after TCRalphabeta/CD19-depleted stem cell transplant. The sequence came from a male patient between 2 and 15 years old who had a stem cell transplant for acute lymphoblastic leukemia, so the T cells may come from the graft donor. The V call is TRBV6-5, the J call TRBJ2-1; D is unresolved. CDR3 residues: CASSYSGSIDEQFF. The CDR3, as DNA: TGTGCCAGCAGTTACTCAGGTTCAATCGATGAGCAGTTCTTC.